The 9 T cell receptor beta chains given below trace back to one sample, sequenced in a study of T cell changes during pregnancy in multiple sclerosis. TCRdb's copy holds only in-frame clones and misses some; the assay was immunoSEQ multiplex PCR. The sample lists 45,000 to 55,000 clones, almost 90% occurring once. The material sequenced was peripheral blood, taken in the first trimester of pregnancy. The receptor source for this set is a female donor in good health, enrolled as a control in a pregnancy study.

The V and J genes are TRBV21-1 and TRBJ2-7; the table's TRBD1 call for D was not verified on the DNA. TRBV21-1 counts as a pseudogene. The CDR3 is 15 residues long. The CDR3 DNA reads as TGTGCCAGCAGCATGAGGCAGGGGATGGTCTACGAGCAGTACTTC. Residues: CASSMRQGMVYEQYF.

The chain uses TRBV2 and TRBJ2-2, with D perhaps matching TRBD2 (6 bases). The CDR3 is 15 residues long. Germline lookup yields CDR1 SNHLY and CDR2 FYNNEI. The ends were cut back, 6 bases at V and 0 bases at J, with 11 bases in the middle. The CDR3 bases are TGTGCCAGCAGGGTTGGGACTTCGAACACCGGGGAGCTGTTTTTT. Its translation: CASRVGTSNTGELFF.

The chain is built from TRBV18 and TRBJ1-1, with D unresolved. Germline V gene sequence: CDR1 KGHSH, CDR2 LQKENI. Trimming took 6 bases from V and 0 from J, leaving 8 bases between them. The CDR3 loop spans 13 amino acids. The CDR3 sequence: CASSEAMNTEAFF. Written as DNA, the CDR3 is TGTGCCAGCTCCGAGGCGATGAACACTGAAGCTTTCTTT.

The genes are TRBV19 and TRBJ1-5, with D perhaps TRBD1 (6 bases). The germline CDR1 and CDR2 sequences are LNHDA and SQIVND (reference sequence). This CDR3 is 13 amino acids long. V was cut by 5 bases and J by 6 bases, with 11 bases left in between. The CDR3 DNA sequence: TGTGCCAGTAGTCAGGGACACAGTCAGCCCCAGCATTTT. Encoded protein: CASSQGHSQPQHF.

This clone was picked up one time. The V gene is TRBV6-6, the J gene TRBJ2-1; 11 nucleotides match TRBD1. With 6 bases clipped from V and 12 bases from J, the junction kept 4 bases outside the gene matches. The CDR3 runs 12 residues. CDR1 MNHNY and CDR2 SVGAGI come from the germline V gene (reference sequence). CDR3 in DNA: TGTGCCAGCAGGCCAGGGACAGGGGGGCAGTTCTTC. Encoded protein: CASRPGTGGQFF.

The J gene is TRBJ1-5, the V gene TRBV5-1; possibly TRBD1 for D (6 bases). The CDR3 runs 13 residues. CDR1 and CDR2 (germline): SGHRS, YFSETQ. V was clipped by 7 bases and J by 3 bases, with 11 bases between them. The CDR3 DNA follows: TGCGCCAGCCGCGGGGGGGCCAATCAGCCCCAGCATTTT. Protein: CASRGGANQPQHF.

This sequence joins TRBV28 and TRBJ2-4; 9 nucleotides align to TRBD1. The CDR3 length is 15 residues. The germline V gene has CDR1 MDHEN and CDR2 SYDVKM. Germline trimming cut 8 bases from V and 5 bases from J; bases unmatched to any gene: 10. The CDR3 spells CASVGRTGEENIQYF. CDR3 nucleotide sequence: TGTGCCAGCGTGGGAAGGACAGGGGAGGAAAACATTCAGTACTTC. Full variable domain (rest looked up from reference TRBV28 and TRBJ2-4): DVKVTQSSRYLVKRTGEKVFLECVQDMDHENMFWYRQDPGLGLRLIYFSYDVKMKEKGDIPEGYSVSREKKERFSLILESASTNQTSMYLCASVGRTGEENIQYFGAGTRLSVL.

The J gene is TRBJ2-3, the V gene TRBV18; 7 nucleotides align to TRBD2. Germline lookup yields CDR1 KGHSH and CDR2 LQKENI. Losses at the gene ends were 3 bases for V and 4 bases for J; bases not matched to a gene: 4. The CDR3 totals 14 residues. CDR3 in amino acids: CASSPGAGADTQYF. CDR3 DNA sequence: TGTGCCAGCTCACCCGGGGCGGGAGCAGATACGCAGTATTTT.

The DNA of the CDR3 is TGTGCCAGCAGCGTGACAGGGGGGGAAGAGACCCAGTACTTC. Its protein product is CASSVTGGEETQYF. The chain uses TRBV9 and TRBJ2-5, with TRBD1 identical over 9 bases. V shed 2 bases, J shed 3 bases, and the junction held 2 bases outside the gene matches. Germline V gene data show CDR1 as SGDLS and CDR2 as YYNGEE. The CDR3 sequence is 14 residues long.